This T cell receptor (beta chain) came from a study of cytomegalovirus exposure and HLA in healthy donors. General study findings and limits: TCR beta chains associated with HLA were, in a later analysis, more clonally expanded than equally common others. Several of the most significant clusters were apparently associated with common viral pathogens in a later analysis. Upon later analysis, TCR association rates were observed to vary by HLA locus, being highest for DRB1 and lowest for HLA-C. A later analysis associated 15,000 or so TCR beta sequences with HLA alleles at a 0.05 false discovery rate.

This CDR3 is 13 amino acids long. The V gene lost 5 bases and the J gene lost 5 bases, with 12 bases spanning the gap. From germline, CDR1 is SGHVS and CDR2 FQNEAQ. Many counts were recorded for this clone. The antigen is unknown. This PCR relied on a set of 60 Vbeta primers and 13 Jbeta primers. The method was immunoSEQ multiplex PCR; TCRdb's version includes in-frame clones alone and lacks a portion of them. The sample holds some 100,000 clones, about three quarters seen once. The receptor was derived from a woman between 35 and 50 years old in good health and CMV-seropositive. The chain has TRBV7-8 and TRBJ1-1; unclear D gene. The sample consisted of PBMCs. The CDR3 region has the DNA TGTGCCAGCAGCCCAATCGGGGAAACTGAAGCTTTCTTT. Translation gives CASSPIGETEAFF.